This is a list of T cell receptor beta chains from one sample in a study of identical twins. TCRdb re-analysed the 5' RACE reads in MiXCR, keeping a single row per CDR3 protein. This table has 350,000 to 450,000 distinct CDR3 sequences, 15% to 20% appearing once. The sequencing input was naive T cells sorted from blood. The receptors were gathered from a man in his fifties or sixties in good health. Each CDR3 is given with its conserved first and last residue. Each record gives: CDR3 DNA, CDR3 protein, D gene, J gene, clone size, V gene, CDR3 length. D genes are given only for firm matches. Size is omitted from some rows. Given values are once, few, many or a class for expanded clones.

DNA: TGCAATAAGGGGGTGTGTGGCAGGGGGCTCAATGAGCAGTTCTTC
CDR3: CNKGVCGRGLNEQFF
D: TRBD1
J: TRBJ2-1
size: few
V: TRBV20-1
length: 15

DNA: TGTGCCAGCAGTTCCTTCCGCGGAAATCGCGAGCAGTACTTC
CDR3: CASSSFRGNREQYF
D: .
J: TRBJ2-7
size: .
V: TRBV2
length: 14

DNA: TGCGCCAGCAGCTTGTCATCGGGTGGTTCCTACGAGCAGTACTTC
CDR3: CASSLSSGGSYEQYF
D: .
J: TRBJ2-7
size: many
V: TRBV12-3/TRBV12-4
length: 15

DNA: TGTGCCAGCAGTATCGAGAGAGGTAACTATGGCTACACCTTC
CDR3: CASSIERGNYGYTF
D: .
J: TRBJ1-2
size: .
V: TRBV12-3/TRBV12-4
length: 14

DNA: TGCGCCAGCAGCTTGTTGGTGGGACTAGCGGGAGAAGCTAAGGATACGCAGTATTTT
CDR3: CASSLLVGLAGEAKDTQYF
D: TRBD2
J: TRBJ2-3
size: many
V: TRBV5-1
length: 19

DNA: TGTGCCAGCAGCGAGGCGGACAGGCGTTTCTATGGCTACACCTTC
CDR3: CASSEADRRFYGYTF
D: TRBD1
J: TRBJ1-2
size: .
V: TRBV7-9
length: 15

DNA: TGCAGTGCTAAGAGCGGGAGCTCGGTATATAATGAGCAGTTCTTC
CDR3: CSAKSGSSVYNEQFF
D: TRBD2
J: TRBJ2-1
size: few
V: TRBV20-1
length: 15

DNA: TGTGCCATCAGCCAACAGGGGAGCTATGGCTACACCTTC
CDR3: CAISQQGSYGYTF
D: TRBD1
J: TRBJ1-2
size: few
V: TRBV10-3
length: 13

DNA: TGTGCCAGCAGTCCGGACAGCGGCCGGGGTGAAAAACTGTTTTTT
CDR3: CASSPDSGRGEKLFF
D: .
J: TRBJ1-4
size: .
V: TRBV28
length: 15

DNA: TGTGCCAGCAGCTTAACAGGGAGCGCGGGGGATACGCAGTATTTT
CDR3: CASSLTGSAGDTQYF
D: .
J: TRBJ2-3
size: many
V: TRBV7-3
length: 15

DNA: TGCGCCAGCAGCTTGGCTCAGGGTAAAAGCTCTGGAAACACCATATATTTT
CDR3: CASSLAQGKSSGNTIYF
D: .
J: TRBJ1-3
size: .
V: TRBV5-1
length: 17

DNA: TGTGCCAGCAGCCCCTGGGGGTATCCGTACTTC
CDR3: CASSPWGYPYF
D: .
J: TRBJ2-7
size: .
V: TRBV7-2
length: 11

DNA: TGCGCCAGCAGCTTGGCCATCTATTATACAAGCGGGGGCAGAGAGCAGTACTTC
CDR3: CASSLAIYYTSGGREQYF
D: TRBD2
J: TRBJ2-7
size: few
V: TRBV5-1
length: 18

DNA: TGTGCCAGCAGTTCGACCGGATTAGTCGGGGAGCTGTTTTTT
CDR3: CASSSTGLVGELFF
D: .
J: TRBJ2-2
size: .
V: TRBV12-3/TRBV12-4
length: 14

DNA: TGCGCCAGCAGCACCTCTAGCGGAGGACAAGAGACCCAGTACTTC
CDR3: CASSTSSGGQETQYF
D: TRBD2
J: TRBJ2-5
size: .
V: TRBV5-1
length: 15